The 22 T cell receptor beta chains in this list originate from one sample, sequenced in a study of control samples from healthy donors and cancer patients (dated by TCRdb to the early 2020s). The method behind the library was the immunoSEQ multiplex PCR assay. TCRdb stores this immuneACCESS table with in-frame sequences only. Part of the clones is absent; in the studies checked, under half of the shortfall reflects unresolved V genes, and no reason is known for the rest. This sample holds some 100,000 clones; roughly 92% were observed only once. 3% of the sample rests with the top ten. The sample was blood. The receptors come from a human donor in good health. The donor label of this sample is uncertain.

The chain couples TRBV27 to TRBJ2-4; D remains unclear. The CDR3 extends over 15 amino acids. V was pared by 6 bases and J by 1 base, with 13 bases between. Per the germline V gene, CDR1 is MNHEY and CDR2 is SMNVEV (reference sequence). The CDR3 here is CASRATHGAKNIQYF. The CDR3 coding sequence is TGTGCCAGCAGGGCTACCCATGGGGCCAAAAACATTCAGTACTTC.

This clone was counted only a few times. The chain's CDR3 is CASSLGREQFF. As DNA, the CDR3 is TGTGCCAGCAGTTTAGGTAGGGAGCAGTTCTTC. The V call is TRBV27, the J call TRBJ2-1; D unresolved. The CDR3 totals 11 residues. V shed 2 bases and J shed 10 bases, with 6 bases lying between them. Germline assignment: CDR1 MNHEY and CDR2 SMNVEV (reference sequence).

The DNA of the CDR3 is TGTGCCAGCAGCTTGGCCACAGGGTGGGACACTGAAGCTTTCTTT. It encodes CASSLATGWDTEAFF. The chain is built from TRBV5-6 and TRBJ1-1; TRBD1 is a possible D gene (6 bases). Trimming shortened V by 0 bases and J by 3 bases, and 12 bases separated the two germline ends. The CDR3 is 15 amino acids. The V gene's germline CDR1 is SGHDT and CDR2 YYEEEE.

This sequence joins TRBV5-1 and TRBJ2-2; D is uncertain. Germline-derived CDR1 and CDR2 are SGHRS and YFSETQ. Trimming removed 1 base from V and 1 base from J, with 8 bases in between. The CDR3 has 15 residues. The DNA for the CDR3 is TGCGCCAGCAGCTTGAAGAGAGTGAACACCGGGGAGCTGTTTTTT. Amino acid sequence: CASSLKRVNTGELFF.

This rearrangement joins TRBV6-5 to TRBJ1-2; D perhaps matches TRBD1 (6 bases). The length of the CDR3 is 11 residues. V dropped 6 bases and J dropped 8 bases, with 10 bases sitting between them. In germline, CDR1 is MNHEY, CDR2 SVGAGI. As DNA, the CDR3 is TGTGCCAGCAGCAGGGGAAGAGGCTACACCTTC. Translated: CASSRGRGYTF.

This chain connects TRBV9 to TRBJ2-3, with 7 positions matching TRBD2. This CDR3 is built from 17 residues. Germline loops: CDR1 SGDLS, CDR2 YYNGEE. V lost 2 bases, J lost 0 bases, and 9 bases stayed unmatched. CDR3 region: CASSVASGDASTDTQYF. DNA of the CDR3: TGTGCCAGCAGCGTGGCTAGCGGTGATGCTAGCACAGATACGCAGTATTTT.

This sequence joins TRBV11-2 and TRBJ1-2; D unclear. Per the germline V gene, CDR1 is SGHAT and CDR2 is FQNNGV. The ends were cut back, 7 bases at V and 2 bases at J, with 11 bases in the middle. The CDR3 consists of 13 residues. CDR3 bases: TGTGCCAGCACCCCTGCGGGGAACTATGGCTACACCTTC. Amino acid sequence: CASTPAGNYGYTF.

The chain uses TRBV6-5 and TRBJ2-3, with 9 bases lining up with TRBD2. This CDR3 is 16 amino acids long. CDR1 and CDR2 (germline): MNHEY, SVGAGI. V gave up 1 base and J gave up 4 bases; unmatched junction bases: 6. Written as DNA, the CDR3 is TGTGCCAGCAGTTACTTGGGCGGGGGGGCCGCAGATACGCAGTATTTT. It yields the protein CASSYLGGGAADTQYF.

V is TRBV6-2 or TRBV6-3 and J is TRBJ2-5; D unresolved. CDR3 length: 11 amino acids. V lost 5 bases and J 0 bases, leaving 1 base between the germline ends. Germline CDR1 MNHEY, CDR2 SVGEGT. The CDR3 nucleotides are TGTGCCAGCAGTCACCAAGAGACCCAGTACTTC. It specifies CASSHQETQYF.

This chain connects TRBV10-3 to TRBJ2-7; the match to TRBD1 covers 7 bases. V lost 5 bases and J lost 1; bases outside the gene matches: 11. The CDR3 consists of 16 residues. Germline CDR1 is ENHRY and CDR2 is SYGVKD. CDR3 nucleotide sequence: TGTGCCATCAGTCCAACGACCGCAGGGGGTTCCTACGAGCAGTACTTC. Its protein is CAISPTTAGGSYEQYF.

The CDR3 sequence is CASFRGGHGYTF. The DNA for the CDR3 is TGTGCCAGCTTCAGGGGCGGACATGGCTACACCTTC. V usage is TRBV6-5 and J usage is TRBJ1-2; D might be TRBD1 (6 bases). The length of the CDR3 is 12 residues. Trimming removed 8 bases at V and 6 bases at J, with 13 bases between. The germline gives CDR1 MNHEY, CDR2 SVGAGI.

This chain uses TRBV5-1 with TRBJ2-6; D may be TRBD1 (5 bases). The ends were cut back, 8 bases at V and 1 base at J, with 10 bases in the middle. CDR3 length: 14 amino acids. The germline V gene has CDR1 SGHRS and CDR2 YFSETQ. CDR3 loop: CASGAESGANVLTF. The CDR3 DNA is TGCGCCAGTGGGGCCGAGTCTGGGGCCAACGTCCTGACTTTC.

V and J are TRBV12-3 or TRBV12-4 and TRBJ1-5, with no clear D. V lost 4 bases and J lost 5, with 9 bases in between. CDR3 length: 13 amino acids. CDR3: CASSSREDQPQHF. CDR3 bases: TGTGCCAGCAGTTCGAGGGAGGATCAGCCCCAGCATTTT.

With respect to this clone: It is unclear where the CDR3 begins or ends on the DNA, so no DNA is shown, and the CDR3 is as TCRdb lists it. The chain combines TRBV21-1 with TRBJ1-2; the table's D call, TRBD1, was not checked against the DNA. TRBV21-1 is noted as a pseudogene. The CDR3 comprises 21 residues, both ends counted. CDR3 sequence: CASRCRVGQGAIRFPNYGYTF.

The chain joins TRBV19 to TRBJ1-2, with 7 bases lining up with TRBD1. The CDR3 has 12 amino acids. Germline values: CDR1 LNHDA, CDR2 SQIVND (reference sequence). Trimming at V came to 7 bases and at J to 5 bases, leaving 4 bases not matched to a gene. The CDR3 DNA is TGTGCCAGTACACAGGGGCGGTATGGCTACACCTTC. This translates into CASTQGRYGYTF.

V usage is TRBV9 and J usage is TRBJ2-5; D unresolved. CDR3 size: 14 residues. Germline values: CDR1 SGDLS, CDR2 YYNGEE. Trimming stripped 0 bases from V and 3 bases from J, with 9 bases between. The CDR3 DNA reads TGTGCCAGCAGCGTAGGGACGACAAAAGAGACCCAGTACTTC. It codes for CASSVGTTKETQYF.

J is TRBJ1-1 and V is TRBV4-2; D may be TRBD1 (5 bases). Germline CDR1 is LGHNA and CDR2 is YNFKEQ. This CDR3 region has 14 residues. Trimming took 3 bases from V and 1 from J, leaving 9 bases between them. CDR3 bases: TGTGCCAGCAGCCATGGGGGGACGAACACTGAAGCTTTCTTT. Residues: CASSHGGTNTEAFF.

The chain recombines TRBV5-6 with TRBJ2-1, with TRBD1 as a possible D gene (5 bases). V lost 6 bases to trimming and J lost 0 bases, with 19 bases between them. The CDR3 is 17 amino acids. Germline V lookup: CDR1 SGHDT, CDR2 YYEEEE. The CDR3 sequence is CASTSSRQRSSYNEQFF. CDR3 coding DNA: TGTGCCAGCACCTCATCGAGACAGAGAAGCTCCTACAATGAGCAGTTCTTC.

The chain recombines TRBV4-3 with TRBJ2-3; TRBD2 is a possible D gene (6 bases). The length of the CDR3 is 16 residues. Per the germline V gene, CDR1 is LGHNA and CDR2 is YSLEER. V was clipped by 1 base and J by 4 bases, with 15 bases between them. CDR3 in amino acids: CASSQGPAGLSDTQYF. The DNA for the CDR3 is TGCGCCAGCAGCCAAGGACCGGCGGGGTTGTCAGATACGCAGTATTTT.

V and J are TRBV5-6 and TRBJ2-2; 9 nucleotides align to TRBD1. Trimming cost V 1 base and J 1 base; bases outside gene matches: 5. This CDR3 spans 17 amino acids. The germline V gene has CDR1 SGHDT and CDR2 YYEEEE. CDR3 in DNA: TGTGCCAGCAGCTTGTTTGGGGGACAGGGGAACACCGGGGAGCTGTTTTTT. Its translation is CASSLFGGQGNTGELFF.

The J gene is TRBJ1-1, the V gene TRBV5-6; D is unclear. Trimming cost V 3 bases and J 4 bases, with 13 bases left between them. Germline CDR1 SGHDT, CDR2 YYEEEE. This CDR3 comprises 14 residues. The CDR3 DNA reads as TGTGCCAGCAGCTCACGGCGGGGAGGCACTGAAGCTTTCTTT. Protein: CASSSRRGGTEAFF. Supplemented by reference TRBV5-6 and TRBJ1-1, the full variable domain reads DAGVTQSPTHLIKTRGQQVTLRCSPKSGHDTVSWYQQALGQGPQFIFQYYEEEERQRGNFPDRFSGHQFPNYSSELNVNALLLGDSALYLCASSSRRGGTEAFFGQGTRLTVV.

The J gene is TRBJ1-2, the V gene TRBV4-3, with 9 bases fitting TRBD1. CDR1 and CDR2 from the germline V gene are LGHNA and YSLEER. The CDR3 is 15 residues long. The J segment lost 4 bases and the V segment lost 1 base, leaving 4 bases of the junction unmatched. The DNA for the CDR3 is TGCGCCAGCAGCCAAGGACAGGGGGTTCTCTATGGCTACACCTTC. Translating it yields CASSQGQGVLYGYTF.